The 4 T cell receptor beta chains given below trace back to one sample, sequenced in a study of Graves' ophthalmopathy and Graves' hyperthyroidism. The authors amplified TCR beta CDR3 regions from RNA transcripts. Amplification began with first-round RT-PCR using HTBI primers, then second-round multiplex PCR was performed. Each CDR3 protein is one row after TCRdb ran MiXCR on the multiplex PCR reads. The sample records about 380,000 distinct CDR3 sequences, 15% to 17% being singletons. Sequences were obtained from peripheral blood. Receptors originate from a woman aged 18 to 35 with stable Graves' hyperthyroidism.

This rearrangement joins TRBV11-2 to TRBJ1-2; a possible D gene is TRBD1 (5 bases). This CDR3 comprises 16 residues. V was cut by 2 bases and J by 4 bases, with 17 bases left in between. Germline CDR1 reads SGHAT; CDR2 reads FQNNGV. Written as DNA, the CDR3 is TGTGCCAGCAGCTTATTTGCCGGCGGGGCCAGCTATGGCTACACCTTC. Residues: CASSLFAGGASYGYTF.

The sample holds many counts of this clonotype. V is TRBV11-2 and J is TRBJ2-7, with 10 bases matching TRBD1. The V segment lost 3 bases and the J segment 2 bases; nucleotides outside the gene matches: 7. The germline V gene has CDR1 SGHAT and CDR2 FQNNGV. The CDR3 runs 16 residues. The CDR3, as DNA: TGTGCCAGCAGCTTGGGGACCGGGACAGGGGCCTACGAGCAGTACTTC. It specifies CASSLGTGTGAYEQYF.

The chain uses TRBV12-3 or TRBV12-4 and TRBJ2-5, with 8 bases that match TRBD1. J lost 3 bases, V lost 1 base, and 10 bases had no gene match. CDR3 length: 17 residues. The CDR3 reads CASSLEGEGQVKETQYF. The CDR3 nucleotides read TGTGCCAGCAGTTTAGAGGGAGAGGGACAGGTGAAAGAGACCCAGTACTTC.

This clonotype occurred once. This rearrangement joins TRBV2 to TRBJ2-7; no clear D gene. V shed 8 bases and J shed 7 bases, with 27 bases lying between them. This CDR3 has 16 amino acids. Looked up from germline, CDR1 is SNHLY and CDR2 is FYNNEI. CDR3 bases: TGTGCCAGCTCCCAAGATCTCGGCGGCAAACTGGGGGAGCAGTACTTC. Amino acids: CASSQDLGGKLGEQYF.